The 11 T cell receptor beta chains below were found in one sample sequenced in a study of cytomegalovirus exposure and HLA in healthy donors. A multiplex PCR was run with 60 Vbeta primers and 13 Jbeta primers. Assay used: immunoSEQ multiplex PCR; TCRdb lists only in-frame clones, some missing. The repertoire includes under 200,000 clones, about 86% of them detected once, and 0.25% to 0.4% sits in the top ten. The material sequenced was PBMCs. The receptors come from a woman aged 25 to 45 in good health and CMV-seronegative.

V gene TRBV5-6 combines with J gene TRBJ1-4, with a possible D match to TRBD1 (5 bases). Trimming removed 5 bases from V and 5 bases from J, with 13 bases in between. The CDR3 sequence is 14 residues long. Germline loops: CDR1 SGHDT, CDR2 YYEEEE. The CDR3 here is CASRRGLSNEKLFF. In DNA, the CDR3 is TGTGCCAGCAGAAGGGGACTCTCCAATGAAAAACTGTTTTTT.

This clone came up once. CDR3 sequence (DNA): TGTGCCAGCAGTTTGCCAGGGTCGTCCTACGAGCAGTACTTC. It is translated as CASSLPGSSYEQYF. V is TRBV28 and J is TRBJ2-7, with D possibly TRBD1 on 5 matching bases. CDR3 length: 14 residues. Germline V gene lookup returns CDR1 MDHEN and CDR2 SYDVKM. Trimming pared 3 bases from V and 1 base from J, leaving 10 bases between. The complete variable domain, with remaining parts taken from reference TRBV28 and TRBJ2-7, reads DVKVTQSSRYLVKRTGEKVFLECVQDMDHENMFWYRQDPGLGLRLIYFSYDVKMKEKGDIPEGYSVSREKKERFSLILESASTNQTSMYLCASSLPGSSYEQYFGPGTRLTVT.

The genes are TRBV2 and TRBJ2-1; 10 nucleotides line up with TRBD2. After removal of 4 bases from V and 7 bases from J, the junction contained 7 bases not matched to a gene. In germline, CDR1 is SNHLY, CDR2 FYNNEI. This CDR3 spans 15 amino acids. CDR3 sequence (DNA): TGTGCCAGCAGTGGAAGGAGCGGGGGGGCTAATGAGCAGTTCTTC. It is translated as CASSGRSGGANEQFF.

The CDR3 sequence: CASSLRSSYNSPLHF. CDR3 in DNA: TGTGCCAGCAGCCTCAGAAGCTCCTATAATTCACCCCTCCACTTT. The V call is TRBV28, the J call TRBJ1-6; D unclear. Germline CDR1 and CDR2: MDHEN and SYDVKM. The length of the CDR3 is 15 residues. V was pared by 6 bases and J by 0 bases, with 9 bases between.

The gene calls are TRBV5-1 and TRBJ1-2; D unresolved. This CDR3 region has 17 residues. The ends were cut back, 0 bases at V and 6 bases at J, with 21 bases in the middle. Germline V gives CDR1 SGHRS, CDR2 YFSETQ. CDR3 sequence: CASSLALPGLGSDGYTF. CDR3 bases: TGCGCCAGCAGCTTGGCCCTCCCGGGCCTCGGGAGCGATGGCTACACCTTC.

V is TRBV7-2 and J is TRBJ2-5, with 8 bases that match TRBD2. The CDR3 loop spans 15 amino acids. Germline-derived CDR1 and CDR2 are SGHTA and FQGNSA. The V segment lost 5 bases and the J segment 5 bases; nucleotides outside the gene matches: 10. The CDR3 loop is CASSTRSGLVETQYF. CDR3 nucleotides: TGTGCCAGCAGCACCCGTTCGGGACTAGTTGAGACCCAGTACTTC.

The chain combines TRBV18 with TRBJ2-1; the D is unclear. The CDR3 has 11 amino acids. V dropped 6 bases and J dropped 5 bases, with 5 bases sitting between them. CDR1 KGHSH and CDR2 LQKENI come from the germline V gene. The CDR3 region is CASSLHNEQFF. The CDR3 DNA reads as TGTGCCAGCTCTCTTCACAATGAGCAGTTCTTC.

CDR3 sequence: CAWSARRGRPSTDTQYF. CDR3 bases: TGTGCCTGGAGTGCCAGGAGGGGACGACCTAGCACAGATACGCAGTATTTT. The chain is built from TRBV30 and TRBJ2-3, with D perhaps TRBD2 (6 bases). The germline V and J ends were trimmed by 1 base and 0 bases, with 17 bases remaining between them. The germline V gene has CDR1 GTSNPN and CDR2 SVGIG (reference sequence). This CDR3 region has 17 residues.

The rearrangement links TRBV6-1 to TRBJ2-7; a possible D gene is TRBD1 (6 bases). The V and J ends lost 1 base and 3 bases respectively, with 13 bases between them. Germline-derived CDR1 and CDR2 are MNHNS and SASEGT. The CDR3 is 15 amino acids. The CDR3 reads CASSEVEGRGYEQYF. The CDR3 DNA follows: TGTGCCAGCAGTGAAGTGGAAGGCAGGGGCTACGAGCAGTACTTC.

J is TRBJ2-7 and V is TRBV2; D gene ambiguous. Trimming took off 8 bases at V and 7 bases at J, with 18 bases between the two ends. In germline, CDR1 is SNHLY, CDR2 FYNNEI. The CDR3 has 13 amino acids. Written as DNA, the CDR3 is TGTGCCAGCGATGAGGCATTCTCGAGGGAGCAGTACTTC. This codes for CASDEAFSREQYF.

Comment on this clone: The junction shows a germline mismatch at one end, possibly a read error. CDR3 coding DNA: TGCGCCAGCAGCCAAGGGAAAGGCAGTAACTATGTCTACACCTTC. Protein: CASSQGKGSNYVYTF. The chain links TRBV4-1 to TRBJ1-2; unclear D gene. This CDR3 has 15 residues. Germline-derived CDR1 and CDR2 are MGHRA and YSYEKL.